This T cell receptor (beta chain) was identified during a study of cytotoxic CD8 clonotypes in ibrutinib-treated CLL. Study-level information: There were roughly 12 relapsed/refractory patients and 15 treatment-naive patients, and 17 were IGHV unmutated. Notes on the study in general: Rising at ibrutinib response, clonality subsequently fell back toward baseline at progression. Circulating CD8+ T-cell counts were tracked by baseline clonality, which exceeded that of age-matched healthy donors.

Generated by immunoSEQ multiplex PCR, the TCRdb table keeps only in-frame clones and is missing some. The table lists over 130,000 clones, approximately 80% of them singletons. In the case of this clone: As yet, its antigen is unknown.

The CDR3 sequence is 12 residues long. Trimming took 5 bases from V and 3 from J, leaving 7 bases between them. Germline V lookup: CDR1 MDHEN, CDR2 SYDVKM. The source of this sequence is a human donor with chronic lymphocytic leukemia. The chain has TRBV28 and TRBJ1-2; perhaps TRBD1 as D (5 bases). Here the sequenced sample was PBMCs, taken after 36 months of ibrutinib treatment. The CDR3 nucleotides are TGTGCCAGCAGTACAGGACACTATGGCTACACCTTC. Its protein is CASSTGHYGYTF.